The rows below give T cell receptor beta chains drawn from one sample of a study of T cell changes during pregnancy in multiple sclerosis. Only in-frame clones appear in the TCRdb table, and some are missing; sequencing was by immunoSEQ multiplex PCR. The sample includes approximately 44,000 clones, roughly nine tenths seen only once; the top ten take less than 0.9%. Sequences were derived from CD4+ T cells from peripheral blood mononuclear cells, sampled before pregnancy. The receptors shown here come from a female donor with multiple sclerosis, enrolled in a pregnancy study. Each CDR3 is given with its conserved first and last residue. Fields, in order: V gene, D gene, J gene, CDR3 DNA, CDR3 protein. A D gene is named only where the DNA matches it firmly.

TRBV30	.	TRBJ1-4	TGTGCCTGGAGCCGGGTTCTTAATCTGGATGAAAAACTGTTTTTT	CAWSRVLNLDEKLFF
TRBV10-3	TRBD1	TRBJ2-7	TGTGCCATCCGGAGACAGGGGACGGCGAACGAGCAGTACTTC	CAIRRQGTANEQYF
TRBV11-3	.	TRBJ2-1	TGTGCCAGCAGCTTAGATAATCAGGTGGGTGAGCAGTTCTTC	CASSLDNQVGEQFF
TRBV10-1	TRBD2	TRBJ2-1	TGCGCCAGTGGGGTAGCGGGGCCTGACCCCTACAATGAGCAGTTCTTC	CASGVAGPDPYNEQFF
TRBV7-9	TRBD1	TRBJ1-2	TGTGCCAGCAGCTTATACTCCGGGACAGTTGGCTACACCTTC	CASSLYSGTVGYTF
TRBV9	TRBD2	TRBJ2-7	TGTGCCAGCGGGAGGGGCTACGAGCAGTACTTC	CASGRGYEQYF
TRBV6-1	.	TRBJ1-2	TGTGCCAGTCGTGGAGGTTATGGCTACACCTTC	CASRGGYGYTF
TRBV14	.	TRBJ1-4	TGTGCCAGCAGCCACCGAGCAGGTGCAGGGATTGAAAAACTGTTTTTT	CASSHRAGAGIEKLFF
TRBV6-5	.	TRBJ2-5	TGTGCCAGCAGTCCCCAGGGGGAGACCCAGTACTTC	CASSPQGETQYF
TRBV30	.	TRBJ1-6	TGTGCCTGGAGTGTCACAGGCTCCTATAATTCACCCCTCCACTTT	CAWSVTGSYNSPLHF
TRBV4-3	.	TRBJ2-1	TGCGCCAGCAGCCGGACAGTAAGCTCCTACAATGAGCAGTTCTTC	CASSRTVSSYNEQFF
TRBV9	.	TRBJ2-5	TGTGCCAGCACCTCACAGGGAGGGTTTCGAGAGACCCAGTACTTC	CASTSQGGFRETQYF
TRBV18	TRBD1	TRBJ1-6	TGTGCCAGCTCACCCAGGACAGGGAATAATTCACCCCTCCACTTT	CASSPRTGNNSPLHF
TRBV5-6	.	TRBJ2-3	TGTGCCAGCAGCTTGTTATGGCGGGGAGGCACAGATACGCAGTATTTT	CASSLLWRGGTDTQYF
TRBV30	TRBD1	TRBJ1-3	TGTGCCTGGAGTGGCCCGGGACAGGGGGCTTCCTCTGGAAACACCATATATTTT	CAWSGPGQGASSGNTIYF